The entry below describes one T cell receptor (beta chain). Its antigen is unknown. The run depth of the assay was deep. The repertoire was sequenced with immunoSEQ multiplex PCR; TCRdb's copy has only in-frame clones and lacks some. The sample consists of about 1,500,000 clones, roughly 96% of them appearing once. This specimen comes from a study of shared clonotypes between healthy human individuals. Study conclusions and caveats: For naive CD4 cells, roughly 5% of clonotypes were shared across a handful of donors.

It was into CD45RA+ naive and CD45RA-negative memory subsets that the CD4+ cells were split. Per germline, CDR1 KGHSY and CDR2 FQNENV. V dropped 0 bases and J dropped 9 bases, with 12 bases sitting between them. CDR3 size: 14 residues. The sample comprised naive CD4+ T cells sorted from blood. Subset noted: CD45RA+ positively selected. The sequence was obtained from a man aged 25-45 years in good health. The chain has TRBV16 and TRBJ2-1; possible D gene TRBD2, 6 bases. DNA for the CDR3: TGTGCCAGCAGCCAATCCGTGGGAGGCGTTGAGCAGTTCTTC. This translates into CASSQSVGGVEQFF.